This T cell receptor beta chain was captured in a study of beta chain features in type 1 diabetes. Study-wide results and limits: Type 1 diabetes patients showed a moderate but significant shortening of TCRB CDR3s in all four CD4+ subsets.

This CDR3 has 17 amino acids. The germline gives CDR1 SGHTA, CDR2 FQGTGA. Trimming left V 1 base short and J 4 bases short, with 14 bases between. Expressed TCRB transcripts were sequenced after all isolated RNA was converted to cDNA. Repertoires were generated with immunoSEQ multiplex PCR, while TCRdb's copy carries only in-frame clones and drops some. The sample yields more than 300,000 clones, 9.6% seen once. This clone was observed a few times. Its specificity is unknown. J is TRBJ2-6 and V is TRBV7-3; a possible D gene is TRBD2 (5 bases). This clonotype was obtained from a young man with type 1 diabetes. Sequencing was done on a sample of central memory CD4+ T cells from blood. The CDR3 reads CASSLKGDGLGANVLTF. The CDR3 DNA is TGTGCCAGCAGCTTAAAGGGAGACGGTTTAGGGGCCAACGTCCTGACTTTC.